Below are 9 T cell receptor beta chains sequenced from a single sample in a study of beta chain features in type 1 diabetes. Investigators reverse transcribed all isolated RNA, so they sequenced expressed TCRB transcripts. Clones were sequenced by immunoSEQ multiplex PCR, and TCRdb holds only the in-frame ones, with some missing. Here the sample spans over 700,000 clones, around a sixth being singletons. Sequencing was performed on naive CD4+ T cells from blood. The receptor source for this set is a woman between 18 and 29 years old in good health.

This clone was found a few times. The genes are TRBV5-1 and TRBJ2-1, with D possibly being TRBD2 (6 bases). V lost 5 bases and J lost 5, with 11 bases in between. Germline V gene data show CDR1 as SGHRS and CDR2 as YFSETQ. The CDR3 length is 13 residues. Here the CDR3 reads CASSRLANNEQFF. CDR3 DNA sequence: TGCGCCAGCAGTCGGCTAGCGAACAATGAGCAGTTCTTC.

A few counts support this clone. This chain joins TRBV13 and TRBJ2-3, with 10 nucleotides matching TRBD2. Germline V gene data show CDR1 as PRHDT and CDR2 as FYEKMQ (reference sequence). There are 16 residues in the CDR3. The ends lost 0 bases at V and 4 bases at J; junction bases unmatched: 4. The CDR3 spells CASSLGLAGAADTQYF. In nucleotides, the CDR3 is TGTGCCAGCAGCTTAGGCCTAGCGGGAGCGGCAGATACGCAGTATTTT.

The CDR3 spells CASSAGGQWNTGELFF. CDR3 nucleotides: TGTGCCAGCAGCGCGGGGGGACAGTGGAACACCGGGGAGCTGTTTTTT. The chain recombines TRBV7-9 with TRBJ2-2; D perhaps matches TRBD2 (8 bases). Germline CDR1 and CDR2: SEHNR and FQNEAQ (reference sequence). This CDR3 spans 16 amino acids. V was trimmed by 5 bases and J by 1 base, leaving 14 bases between them.

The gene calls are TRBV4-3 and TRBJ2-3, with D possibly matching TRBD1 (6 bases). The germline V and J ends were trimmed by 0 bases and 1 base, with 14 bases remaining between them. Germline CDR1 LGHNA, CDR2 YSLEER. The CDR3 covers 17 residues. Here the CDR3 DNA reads TGCGCCAGCAGCCAAGATGGCGGCAGGGGCCGCACAGATACGCAGTATTTT. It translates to CASSQDGGRGRTDTQYF.

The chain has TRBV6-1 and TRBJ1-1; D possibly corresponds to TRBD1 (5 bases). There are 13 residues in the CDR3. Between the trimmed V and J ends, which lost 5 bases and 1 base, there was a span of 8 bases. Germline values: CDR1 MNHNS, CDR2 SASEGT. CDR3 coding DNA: TGTGCCAGCAGTCCGGGGCGGAACACTGAAGCTTTCTTT. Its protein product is CASSPGRNTEAFF.

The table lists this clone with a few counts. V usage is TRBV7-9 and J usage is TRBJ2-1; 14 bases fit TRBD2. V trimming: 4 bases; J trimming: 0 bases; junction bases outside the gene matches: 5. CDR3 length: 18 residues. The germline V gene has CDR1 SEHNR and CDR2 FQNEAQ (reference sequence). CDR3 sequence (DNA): TGTGCCAGCAGCTCCGGGACTAGCGGGAGCTTCTCCTACAATGAGCAGTTCTTC. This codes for CASSSGTSGSFSYNEQFF.

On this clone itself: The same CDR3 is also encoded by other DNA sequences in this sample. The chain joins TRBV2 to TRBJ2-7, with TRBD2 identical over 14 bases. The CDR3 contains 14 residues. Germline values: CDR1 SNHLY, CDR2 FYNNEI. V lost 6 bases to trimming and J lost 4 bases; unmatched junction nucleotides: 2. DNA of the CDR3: TGTGCCAGCAGGGGGACTAGCGGGAGTTACGAGCAGTACTTC. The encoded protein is CASRGTSGSYEQYF.

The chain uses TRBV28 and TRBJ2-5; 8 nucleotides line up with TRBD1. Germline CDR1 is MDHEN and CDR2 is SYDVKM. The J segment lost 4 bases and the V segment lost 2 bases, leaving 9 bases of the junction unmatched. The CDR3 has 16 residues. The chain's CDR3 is CASSLNRGYTAETQYF. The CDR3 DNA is TGTGCCAGCAGTTTAAACAGGGGGTATACGGCAGAGACCCAGTACTTC.

The CDR3: CASRRQGRGTYGYTF. DNA for the CDR3: TGTGCCAGTAGGAGACAGGGGCGCGGCACGTATGGCTACACCTTC. The chain joins TRBV19 to TRBJ1-2; 8 bases fit TRBD1. The CDR3 extends over 15 amino acids. V lost 6 bases and J lost 5; bases outside the gene matches: 11. Germline V lookup: CDR1 LNHDA, CDR2 SQIVND (reference sequence).